The entry below describes one TCR beta chain. Deep-level settings were used for running the assay. The data were produced by immunoSEQ multiplex PCR, yet TCRdb's version contains in-frame clones alone and is incomplete. In the table there are just over 2,000,000 clones, roughly 95% of which are singletons. Naive CD8 isolation took CD45RO-negative cells positively selected for CCR7 and excluded terminally differentiated effector memory CD45RA+ cells. This CDR3 spans 19 amino acids. The J segment lost 0 bases and the V segment lost 6 bases, leaving 18 bases of the junction unmatched. Germline V gene data show CDR1 as MNHEY and CDR2 as SMNVEV (reference sequence). This specimen comes from a study of shared clonotypes between healthy human individuals.

Source material: naive CD8+ T cells sorted from blood. This clonotype was obtained from a man between 18 and 35 years old in good health. This chain joins TRBV27 and TRBJ2-5; TRBD2 matches at 8 bases. The CDR3 sequence: CASSHGPGAGGEYQETQYF. CDR3 DNA: TGTGCCAGCAGCCATGGTCCGGGGGCGGGGGGAGAATACCAAGAGACCCAGTACTTC.